This TCR beta chain was captured in a study of Graves' ophthalmopathy and Graves' hyperthyroidism. Beta-chain TCR CDR3 regions were amplified from RNA transcripts. The first-round RT-PCR employed HTBI primers together with the Qiagen OneStep RT-PCR kit. A multiplex PCR was then performed as the second round. Using its own MiXCR run on the multiplex PCR reads, TCRdb lists one record per CDR3 protein. The repertoire includes 400,000 to 500,000 distinct CDR3 sequences, under 25% of them detected once, and under 3.5% sits in the top ten. A few counts support this clonotype. A read error is possible here, since a much larger clone lies one base away. Germline-derived CDR1 and CDR2 are MGHDK and SYGVNS. This CDR3 has 17 residues.

This receptor was obtained from a woman aged 18-29 years with stable Graves' hyperthyroidism. The sequenced sample consisted of peripheral blood. This chain joins TRBV25-1 and TRBJ2-4; D is undetermined. The CDR3 DNA is TGTGCCAGCAGTGAATCAGGATCCCTCTTTCCCAAAAACATTAAGTACTTC. Protein product: CASSESGSLFPKNIKYF.